These T cell receptor beta chains were read from a single sample in a study of blood T cell repertoires in COVID-19. The data were produced by immunoSEQ multiplex PCR, yet TCRdb's version contains in-frame clones alone and is incomplete. Among 150,000 to 200,000 clones, 88% were seen once, and the ten largest hold roughly 2%. Sequencing was carried out using peripheral blood. The receptors come from a man in his fifties or sixties who had recovered from COVID-19. The CDR3 runs from the conserved cysteine through the conserved F or W. The D gene is left open where the match is weak. For some rows the clone size is stated as once, few or many, or as a class when expanded; others skip it.

j_call	v_call	cdr3_length	clone_size	d_call	cdr3_aa	cdr3_nt
TRBJ1-2	TRBV27	13	-	-	CATKKTGIEGYTF	TGTGCCACCAAAAAAACGGGGATTGAGGGCTACACCTTC
TRBJ2-3	TRBV5-1	14	-	-	CASSNGGGTDTQYF	TGCGCCAGCAGCAACGGGGGAGGCACAGATACGCAGTATTTT
TRBJ1-1	TRBV12-3/TRBV12-4	13	-	-	CASRKLEGTEAFF	TGTGCCAGCAGAAAACTGGAGGGCACTGAAGCTTTCTTT
TRBJ1-5	TRBV18	15	-	TRBD1	CASSPAGQGNQPQHF	TGTGCCAGCTCACCCGCGGGACAGGGCAATCAGCCCCAGCATTTT
TRBJ2-3	TRBV7-2	16	-	-	CASSRAPLGVADTQYF	TGTGCCAGCAGCAGAGCCCCCCTAGGTGTCGCAGATACGCAGTATTTT
TRBJ1-2	TRBV15	16	-	TRBD1	CATSREWDRGDYGYTF	TGTGCCACCAGCAGAGAATGGGACAGAGGAGACTATGGCTACACCTTC
TRBJ1-1	TRBV7-9	11	-	-	CASSSRTEAFF	TGTGCCAGCAGCTCCAGAACTGAAGCTTTCTTT
TRBJ2-6	TRBV19	14	-	-	CASSAFAGANVLTF	TGTGCCAGTAGTGCGTTCGCCGGGGCCAACGTCCTGACTTTC
TRBJ1-2	TRBV19	12	-	TRBD1	CASSLTGIGYTF	TGTGCCAGTAGTTTGACAGGGATCGGCTACACCTTC
TRBJ2-6	TRBV4-3	16	-	-	CASSQSWSSGANVLTF	TGCGCCAGCAGCCAGAGTTGGAGCTCTGGGGCCAACGTCCTGACTTTC
TRBJ2-3	TRBV2	15	-	-	CASSDALAGTDTQYF	TGTGCCAGCAGTGATGCTCTAGCTGGCACAGATACGCAGTATTTT
TRBJ1-2	TRBV12-3/TRBV12-4	11	-	-	CASMLGSGYTF	TGTGCCAGCATGCTAGGGAGCGGCTACACCTTC
TRBJ2-6	TRBV30	16	-	TRBD2	CACTETGTTGANVLTF	TGTGCCTGCACCGAAACCGGGACTACCGGGGCCAACGTCCTGACTTTC
TRBJ2-1	TRBV12-5	14	-	TRBD2	CASGPSGANNEQFF	TGTGCTAGTGGCCCCAGCGGGGCCAACAATGAGCAGTTCTTC
TRBJ2-3	TRBV5-8	15	-	TRBD2	CASSLGLAGTDTQYF	TGTGCCAGCAGCTTGGGACTAGCGGGAACCGATACGCAGTATTTT
TRBJ2-3	TRBV29-1	13	-	-	CSVEGAATDTQYF	TGCAGCGTTGAGGGGGCAGCGACAGATACGCAGTATTTT
TRBJ2-6	TRBV6-6	24	-	TRBD2	CASSPSLLAGGPSVPGSGANVLTF	TGTGCCAGCAGTCCATCCCTGTTAGCGGGAGGGCCCTCGGTACCCGGCTCTGGGGCCAACGTCCTGACTTTC
TRBJ1-2	TRBV5-1	15	few	-	CASSLAIGQTYGYTF	TGCGCCAGCAGCTTGGCCATAGGACAGACCTATGGCTACACCTTC
TRBJ2-3	TRBV9	16	-	-	CASSFAGRGSTDTQYF	TGTGCCAGCAGCTTTGCCGGGAGAGGATCCACAGATACGCAGTATTTT
TRBJ2-1	TRBV12-3/TRBV12-4	11	once	TRBD1	CASNRGHEQFF	TGTGCCAGCAACAGGGGTCATGAGCAGTTCTTC
TRBJ1-2	TRBV19	14	-	TRBD1	CASSVDRADYGYTF	TGTGCCAGTAGTGTGGACAGGGCGGACTATGGCTACACCTTC
TRBJ1-5	TRBV6-5	14	once	-	CASRGPGNNQPQHF	TGTGCCAGCAGGGGTCCGGGGAACAATCAGCCCCAGCATTTT
TRBJ1-4	TRBV9	15	-	TRBD1	CASSEGASLGEKLFF	TGTGCCAGCAGCGAGGGGGCCAGCCTCGGGGAAAAACTGTTTTTT
TRBJ2-3	TRBV2	16	few	TRBD2	CASSWTSGRAIDTQYF	TGTGCCAGCAGTTGGACTAGCGGGAGGGCCATAGATACGCAGTATTTT
TRBJ2-7	TRBV29-1	13	-	TRBD1	CSVGTGSSYEQYF	TGCAGCGTTGGGACAGGGTCCTCCTACGAGCAGTACTTC
TRBJ2-5	TRBV29-1	15	few	TRBD2	CSVDWTSGSGETQYF	TGCAGCGTTGACTGGACTAGCGGGAGCGGAGAGACCCAGTACTTC
TRBJ2-3	TRBV3-1/TRBV3-2	19	-	TRBD2	CASSQTRLAGGWDTDTQYF	TGTGCCAGCAGCCAAACCCGACTAGCGGGGGGGTGGGACACAGATACGCAGTATTTT
TRBJ2-3	TRBV15	16	-	-	CATSRESGSPTDTQYF	TGTGCCACCAGCAGAGAGAGCGGGTCACCCACAGATACGCAGTATTTT
TRBJ2-1	TRBV4-2	18	once	-	CASSQEVLGRGQDNEQFF	TGTGCCAGCAGCCAAGAAGTCTTGGGGCGGGGGCAAGACAATGAGCAGTTCTTC
TRBJ1-4	TRBV7-9	14	-	-	CASSLVSSNEKLFF	TGTGCCAGCAGCTTAGTCAGTTCTAATGAAAAACTGTTTTTT
TRBJ1-2	TRBV19	15	once	-	CASSTPTAANYGYTF	TGTGCCAGTAGTACCCCGACTGCAGCTAACTATGGCTACACCTTC
TRBJ2-1	TRBV6-2/TRBV6-3	15	-	TRBD2	CASSYRGRAGNEQFF	TGTGCCAGCAGTTATCGGGGGAGGGCCGGGAATGAGCAGTTCTTC
TRBJ2-2	TRBV10-3	16	-	-	CAISESGRLNTGELFF	TGTGCCATCAGTGAGTCAGGCAGGCTGAACACCGGGGAGCTGTTTTTT
TRBJ2-1	TRBV6-6	14	-	TRBD2	CASRGTSGRNEQFF	TGTGCCAGCAGGGGGACTAGCGGGAGGAATGAGCAGTTCTTC
TRBJ1-3	TRBV7-2	12	few	-	CASSFDAQKRYF	TGTGCCAGCAGCTTCGACGCCCAGAAGCGATATTTT
TRBJ1-1	TRBV29-1	12	-	-	CSAYRVREGAFF	TGCAGCGCATACAGGGTCCGGGAGGGAGCTTTCTTT
TRBJ1-4	TRBV19	15	-	-	CASSIDRGAREKLFF	TGTGCCAGTAGTATAGACCGGGGGGCGCGTGAAAAACTGTTTTTT
TRBJ1-2	TRBV27	14	-	-	CASSPGGGAGGYTF	TGTGCCAGCAGTCCCGGAGGGGGGGCGGGTGGCTACACCTTC
TRBJ1-2	TRBV27	13	once	-	CASSRGLNYGYTF	TGTGCCAGCAGCCGAGGACTTAACTATGGCTACACCTTC
TRBJ1-6	TRBV28	13	once	-	CASTKGVNSPLHF	TGTGCCAGCACTAAGGGGGTAAATTCACCCCTCCACTTT
TRBJ1-2	TRBV5-1	14	-	-	CASSLAGRASRYTF	TGCGCCAGCAGCTTGGCAGGCAGGGCATCACGCTACACCTTC
TRBJ1-4	TRBV28	15	-	TRBD1	CASCSPGGKEEKLFF	TGTGCCAGCTGCTCCCCAGGGGGCAAAGAGGAAAAACTGTTTTTT
TRBJ1-1	TRBV30	12	-	-	CASHRENTEAFF	TGTGCCTCCCATCGGGAAAACACTGAAGCTTTCTTT
TRBJ1-5	TRBV9	15	-	-	CASSDGTLANQPQHF	TGTGCCAGCAGCGATGGGACACTTGCCAATCAGCCCCAGCATTTT
TRBJ2-2	TRBV6-1	13	once	-	CASSEYGAGELFF	TGTGCCAGCAGTGAATACGGGGCCGGGGAGCTGTTTTTT
TRBJ2-5	TRBV29-1	14	-	-	CSVEGVSPGETQYF	TGCAGCGTTGAAGGAGTGTCTCCCGGGGAGACCCAGTACTTC
TRBJ2-5	TRBV24-1	15	-	TRBD1	CATSDPRDRVETQYF	TGTGCCACCAGTGATCCCCGGGACAGGGTTGAGACCCAGTACTTC
TRBJ2-7	TRBV7-3	19	few	TRBD2	CASSRLILLLAGSSYEQYF	TGTGCCAGCAGCCGTCTCATCTTATTGCTAGCGGGTAGCTCCTACGAGCAGTACTTC
TRBJ2-5	TRBV15	12	few	-	CATSRAGKTQYF	TGTGCCACCAGCAGAGCAGGGAAGACCCAGTACTTC
TRBJ1-5	TRBV19	15	-	TRBD1	CASSTQGDSNQPQHF	TGTGCCAGTAGTACACAGGGGGATAGCAATCAGCCCCAGCATTTT
TRBJ2-7	TRBV7-2	13	-	TRBD2	CASSLRGGYEQYF	TGTGCCAGCAGCCTCCGGGGGGGGTACGAGCAGTACTTC
TRBJ2-1	TRBV6-2/TRBV6-3	16	-	-	CASSSWGPSSYNEQFF	TGTGCCAGCAGTTCTTGGGGGCCGAGCTCCTACAATGAGCAGTTCTTC
TRBJ2-1	TRBV7-8	15	once	-	CASSPWGASKNEQFF	TGTGCCAGCAGCCCCTGGGGAGCGAGTAAAAATGAGCAGTTCTTC
TRBJ1-4	TRBV29-1	17	-	-	CSGLLRDWSSTNEKLFF	TGCAGCGGGCTCCTCCGGGACTGGAGTTCTACTAATGAAAAACTGTTTTTT
TRBJ2-7	TRBV7-6	16	-	TRBD1	CASSLQSRTGSDEQYF	TGTGCCAGCAGCTTGCAGTCTCGGACAGGGTCCGACGAGCAGTACTTC
TRBJ2-5	TRBV3-1/TRBV3-2	17	few	TRBD2	CASKTKRMLAGKKTQYF	TGTGCCAGCAAGACGAAGCGGATGCTAGCGGGAAAGAAGACCCAGTACTTC
TRBJ1-5	TRBV7-9	15	-	-	CASLFNGGTPQPQHF	TGTGCCAGCCTATTTAACGGGGGGACCCCTCAGCCCCAGCATTTT
TRBJ1-2	TRBV5-6	16	-	TRBD1	CASSSALGTGRSGYTF	TGTGCCAGCAGCTCAGCACTAGGGACAGGACGAAGTGGCTACACCTTC